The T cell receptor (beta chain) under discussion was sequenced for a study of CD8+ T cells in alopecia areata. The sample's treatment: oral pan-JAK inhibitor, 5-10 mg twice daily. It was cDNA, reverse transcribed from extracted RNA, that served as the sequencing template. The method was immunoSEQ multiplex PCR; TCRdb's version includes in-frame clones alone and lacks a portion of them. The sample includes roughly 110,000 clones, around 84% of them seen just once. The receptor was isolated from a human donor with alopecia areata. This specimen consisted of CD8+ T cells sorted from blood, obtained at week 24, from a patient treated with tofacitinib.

CDR3 residues: CASSYRTGAGANVLTF. CDR3 DNA: TGTGCCAGCAGTTACCGAACAGGGGCTGGGGCCAACGTCCTGACTTTC. V gene TRBV6-5 combines with J gene TRBJ2-6; 7 positions agree with TRBD1. Germline CDR1 reads MNHEY; CDR2 reads SVGAGI. V lost 2 bases, J lost 2 bases, and 3 bases stayed unmatched. The CDR3 length is 16 residues.